The subject of this entry is one T cell receptor beta chain. Its antigen is still unknown. No base-level quality is on record; no much larger clone is a single base apart. From cysteine to phenylalanine, the CDR3 is 14 amino acids long. Just the 42-base CDR3 DNA is kept, in frame starting at base 1. After removal of 4 bases from V and 7 bases from J, the junction retains 2 bases not matched to a gene. CDR1 is given as SNHLY and CDR2 as FYNNEI, both from the germline V gene. To prepare the library, the immunoSEQ multiplex PCR assay was applied. For TCR sequencing, RNA was extracted from every sample and reverse transcribed into cDNA to serve as template. SuperScript III was used to make first-strand cDNA, primed with a 2:1 mix of oligo-dT and random hexamers. Amplification bias was assessed with a synthetic immune receptor repertoire, and residual bias was removed computationally. Per the source publication's procedure: Raw reads were preprocessed to remove errors, and CDR3 was defined by IMGT conventions from the conserved cysteine to phenylalanine. Clonality was computed as 1 minus the Shannon entropy, with the entropy normalized by log2 of the number of productive unique TCRs. Whether scalp clones were CD4 or CD8 was inferred by matching scalp TCRbeta sequences against CD4 and CD8 repertoires sorted from blood. The source is immuneACCESS, and TCRdb retained only in-frame sequences with V and J called. Part of the clones is not carried over; for the studies checked, unresolved V genes explain less than half of this, and the remainder is unexplained. That table is the source of V, J and clone size, and D and trimming were worked out from the DNA. Here the sample has around 140,000 clones; about 47% occur a single time. Approximately 0.99% of the sample goes to the ten largest clones.

The data belong to a study of CD8+ T cells in alopecia areata (dated by TCRdb to between 2018 and 2020). A note on the overall study: Treated patients were enrolled in an open-label pilot trial of oral tofacitinib at 5 to 10 mg twice daily for moderate-to-severe alopecia areata. Tofacitinib was given for 6 to 18 months, followed by 6 months of follow-up off drug to assess delayed response and recurrence. To study T cell clonal expansion in alopecia areata, the researchers applied high-throughput TCRbeta sequencing to both the C3H/HeJ mouse model and human patients. On the human side, TCRbeta sequencing was run on scalp tissue and on sorted CD4+ and CD8+ peripheral blood T cells from healthy controls and from alopecia areata patients with either patchy or totalis/universalis disease. Tofacitinib-treated patients had biopsies at baseline and at 4 and 24 weeks of treatment, with a later scalp biopsy in several patients. Clonality in the scalp was compared among normal scalp (n=4), patchy alopecia areata scalp (n=8), and alopecia totalis/universalis scalp (n=8). RNA was extracted with the PAXgene miRNA kit for fixed scalp, the miRNeasy kit for PBMCs, and the RNeasy kit for mouse skin. immunoSEQ multiplex PCR using 35 Vbeta forward primers and 13 Jbeta reverse primers was used to amplify TCRbeta CDR3 regions.

Per the publication, the time point label means: baseline before oral tofacitinib. Lesional scalp punch biopsies and peripheral blood were collected from alopecia areata patients. PBMCs were separated by density centrifugation and stained for CD3, CD4 and CD8, after which CD4+ and CD8+ T cells were sorted on a FACSAria. Beyond this particular receptor, the publication reports: Compared with normal scalp, lesional scalp had higher clonality and more expanded CD8+ clones, particularly in alopecia totalis/universalis, a pattern that suggests antigenic drive. Shared TCR sequences between patients were less evident than in mice, which may be partly attributable to HLA diversity in the patient population. Resident alphabeta T cells in normal human skin are also sequenced, complicating scalp TCR repertoire analysis, unlike mouse skin dominated by gammadelta T cells.

The sequenced sample was CD4+ T cells sorted from blood, obtained at week 0. The rearrangement joined TRBV2 to TRBJ2-4; TRBD2 aligns with 12 central bases. The clonotype originates from a human donor with alopecia areata. The CDR3 region reads CASSGLAGGNIQYF. The nucleotides are TGTGCCAGCAGTGGGCTAGCGGGAGGGAACATTCAGTACTTC.